A single sample is the source of the 20 T cell receptor beta chains below, sequenced in a study of vaccination effects on CD4 cells after COVID-19. Assay used: immunoSEQ multiplex PCR; TCRdb lists only in-frame clones, some missing. The data hold approximately 37,000 clones, with roughly 87% observed a single time. These receptors' antigens are unknown. Having been cultured for about 10 days, the cells underwent CD4+ T cell isolation. The sample consisted of CD4+ T cells from PBMCs cultured without peptide, taken before COVID-19 vaccination. The source is a human donor who received a COVID-19 vaccine.

V is TRBV5-1 and J is TRBJ2-1; the D gene is possibly TRBD1 (5 bases). This CDR3 contains 14 residues. Germline loops: CDR1 SGHRS, CDR2 YFSETQ. V was clipped by 0 bases and J by 6 bases, with 10 bases between them. CDR3 in amino acids: CASSLVAGPNEQFF. In DNA form, the CDR3 reads TGCGCCAGCAGCTTGGTGGCAGGGCCCAATGAGCAGTTCTTC. The whole variable domain, filled in from reference TRBV5-1 and TRBJ2-1, reads KAGVTQTPRYLIKTRGQQVTLSCSPISGHRSVSWYQQTPGQGLQFLFEYFSETQRNKGNFPGRFSGRQFSNSRSEMNVSTLELGDSALYLCASSLVAGPNEQFFGPGTRLTVL.

The rearrangement uses TRBV7-2 and TRBJ2-5; TRBD1 or TRBD2 may be the D gene (6 bases each). The CDR3 is made up of 14 amino acids. Trimming stripped 5 bases from V and 5 bases from J, with 15 bases between. Looked up from germline, CDR1 is SGHTA and CDR2 is FQGNSA. CDR3 in amino acids: CASSGYGGGETQYF. The CDR3 DNA reads as TGTGCCAGCAGCGGTTACGGAGGGGGGGAGACCCAGTACTTC.

The chain combines TRBV7-3 with TRBJ2-5; D tentatively fits TRBD1 or TRBD2 (5 bases each). The V end lost 2 bases, the J end lost 5 bases, and 18 bases lay between the germline ends. The CDR3 length is 16 residues. Germline V gene sequence: CDR1 SGHTA, CDR2 FQGTGA. The CDR3 DNA follows: TGTGCCAGCAGCTTATTAGGGACGGACCTAGGGGAGACCCAGTACTTC. This codes for CASSLLGTDLGETQYF.

Only one count was recorded for this clone. The rearrangement joins TRBV19 to TRBJ1-2; TRBD1 agrees at 7 bases. Per germline, CDR1 LNHDA and CDR2 SQIVND (reference sequence). CDR3 length equals 16 residues. Trimming took 5 bases from V and 8 from J; bases not matched to a gene: 17. CDR3 residues: CASSVGRDRVSKGYTF. The CDR3 DNA reads as TGTGCCAGTAGTGTCGGCCGGGACAGAGTTTCGAAAGGCTACACCTTC.

The gene calls are TRBV30 and TRBJ2-2; 9 nucleotides align to TRBD1. The CDR3 totals 14 residues. The germline gives CDR1 GTSNPN, CDR2 SVGIG (reference sequence). J gave up 4 bases and V 7 bases, and 7 bases lay outside the gene matches. CDR3 loop: CASTRTGATGELFF. Written as DNA, the CDR3 is TGTGCCTCCACTAGGACAGGGGCCACCGGGGAGCTGTTTTTT.

The rearrangement joins TRBV3-1 (or the pseudogene TRBV3-2) to TRBJ1-5; the D is unclear. The germline gives CDR1 LGHDT, CDR2 YNNKEL (reference sequence). The length of the CDR3 is 13 residues. V lost 0 bases, J lost 7 bases, and 7 bases lay in between. CDR3 DNA: TGTGCCAGCAGCCAAGATAAGCTCCAGCCCCAGCATTTT. The encoded protein is CASSQDKLQPQHF.

The chain carries TRBV10-3 and TRBJ2-3, with 11 bases that match TRBD2. CDR3 length: 15 amino acids. V lost 8 bases, J lost 4 bases, and 8 bases stayed unmatched. Germline V gene lookup returns CDR1 ENHRY and CDR2 SYGVKD. Here the CDR3 reads CAIRLAGGESDTQYF. DNA of the CDR3: TGTGCCATCCGGCTAGCGGGGGGTGAATCAGATACGCAGTATTTT.

The chain has TRBV19 and TRBJ2-1; 7 nucleotides align to TRBD1. Germline V gene data show CDR1 as LNHDA and CDR2 as SQIVND (reference sequence). J gave up 7 bases and V 4 bases, and 10 bases lay outside the gene matches. The length of the CDR3 is 15 residues. This CDR3 is CASSTRGSRLNEQFF. Here the CDR3 DNA reads TGTGCCAGTAGTACCAGGGGGTCTAGGTTAAATGAGCAGTTCTTC.

V and J are TRBV4-1 and TRBJ2-7, with D perhaps matching TRBD1 (6 bases). This CDR3 contains 15 residues. Per the germline V gene, CDR1 is MGHRA and CDR2 is YSYEKL. The V end lost 0 bases, the J end lost 3 bases, and 12 bases lay between the germline ends. CDR3 sequence: CASSQDRDIYYEQYV. Here the CDR3 DNA reads TGCGCCAGCAGCCAAGACCGGGACATTTACTACGAGCAGTACGTC.

V and J are TRBV11-2 and TRBJ2-5; no clear D gene. The CDR3 totals 14 residues. V lost 2 bases to trimming and J lost 2 bases, with 9 bases between them. Germline V gene lookup returns CDR1 SGHAT and CDR2 FQNNGV. The CDR3 spells CASSLRVDQETQYF. The CDR3 nucleotides are TGTGCCAGCAGCTTAAGGGTGGATCAAGAGACCCAGTACTTC.

CDR3 loop: CAWTGLSNTGELFF. CDR3 DNA: TGTGCCTGGACGGGACTATCGAACACCGGGGAGCTGTTTTTT. The chain combines TRBV30 with TRBJ2-2, with 7 bases aligning to TRBD2. Trimming removed 4 bases from V and 0 bases from J; junction bases left unmatched: 2. CDR1 and CDR2 (germline): GTSNPN, SVGIG (reference sequence). CDR3 length equals 14 residues. Variable domain in full (rest from reference TRBV30 and TRBJ2-2): SQTIHQWPATLVQPVGSPLSLECTVEGTSNPNLYWYRQAAGRGLQLLFYSVGIGQISSEVPQNLSASRPQDRQFILSSKKLLLSDSGFYLCAWTGLSNTGELFFGEGSRLTVL.

This clone was picked up a small number of times. The CDR3 region has the DNA TGTGCCAGCAGTGAAAATCTCGTGCAGTACGTC. This translates into CASSENLVQYV. The chain couples TRBV6-1 to TRBJ2-7; the D is unclear. Germline values: CDR1 MNHNS, CDR2 SASEGT. V gave up 2 bases and J gave up 9 bases, with 8 bases separating them. The CDR3 runs 11 residues.

The genes are TRBV5-4 and TRBJ1-2; no definite D call. Germline CDR1 reads SGHNT; CDR2 reads YYREEE (reference sequence). V was clipped by 1 base and J by 8 bases, with 9 bases between them. The CDR3 extends over 12 amino acids. The CDR3 coding sequence is TGTGCCAGCAGCTTGAAACTTGGCGGCTACACCTTC. Protein product: CASSLKLGGYTF.

The chain carries TRBV5-8 and TRBJ1-4; a weak D match, TRBD1 (5 bases). Trimming took 0 bases from V and 8 from J, leaving 14 bases between them. CDR1 is SGHTS and CDR2 is YDEGEE in the germline V gene. The length of the CDR3 is 15 residues. The CDR3 protein is CASSLGQGLVEKLFF. DNA of the CDR3: TGTGCCAGCAGCTTGGGTCAGGGACTGGTGGAAAAACTGTTTTTT.

This chain links TRBV28 with TRBJ1-4, with D unclear. The CDR3 runs to 14 residues. Germline loops: CDR1 MDHEN, CDR2 SYDVKM. In DNA form, the CDR3 reads TGTGCAAGCGGACCGGGGACAACTAATGAAAAACTGTTTTTT. Protein product: CASGPGTTNEKLFF.

The CDR3 coding sequence is TGTGCCAGCAGCTCCATTCGGGGGTACGAGCAGTACGTC. It translates to CASSSIRGYEQYV. The chain is built from TRBV11-2 and TRBJ2-7; D is possibly TRBD2 (6 bases). This CDR3 spans 13 amino acids. CDR1 and CDR2 (germline): SGHAT, FQNNGV. The V end lost 4 bases, the J end lost 4 bases, and 11 bases lay between the germline ends.

The chain has TRBV11-2 and TRBJ2-3, with 10 bases identical to TRBD2. From germline, CDR1 is SGHAT and CDR2 FQNNGV. V was pared by 0 bases and J by 6 bases, with 6 bases of the junction left unmatched. The CDR3 covers 16 residues. The CDR3 coding sequence is TGTGCCAGCAGCTTAGATAGGTTAGCGGGGGGTGATACGCAGTATTTT. It codes for CASSLDRLAGGDTQYF.

The chain has TRBV2 and TRBJ1-4, with TRBD1 matching 12 bases. J was trimmed by 3 bases and V by 7 bases; bases with no gene match: 3. The germline CDR1 and CDR2 sequences are SNHLY and FYNNEI. This CDR3 has 15 amino acids. The DNA for the CDR3 is TGTGCCAGCACGGGACAGGGGGCGTCTAATGAAAAACTGTTTTTT. Its protein product is CASTGQGASNEKLFF.

The V and J genes are TRBV5-4 and TRBJ2-5; TRBD1 or TRBD2 may be the D gene (5 bases each). Trimming shortened V by 4 bases and J by 4 bases, and 11 bases separated the two germline ends. The CDR3 totals 13 residues. Looked up from germline, CDR1 is SGHNT and CDR2 is YYREEE (reference sequence). CDR3 sequence: CASSSPGTETQYF. CDR3 sequence (DNA): TGTGCCAGCAGCAGTCCCGGGACAGAGACCCAGTACTTC.

The chain recombines TRBV6-5 with TRBJ2-3, with 7 nucleotides matching TRBD2. Germline assignment: CDR1 MNHEY and CDR2 SVGAGI. The V and J ends lost 3 bases and 4 bases, in that order; junction bases with no gene match: 4. This CDR3 has 14 residues. The CDR3 here is CASSYRSGSDTQYF. The CDR3 coding sequence is TGTGCCAGCAGTTATCGTAGCGGGTCAGATACGCAGTATTTT.